The 27 T cell receptor beta chains below come from one sample, sequenced in a study of vaccination and CD4 T cells after COVID-19. Sequencing of the DNA from cultured CD4+ T cells was carried out with the Oncomine TCR Beta short-read assay. TCRdb itself ran the PCR reads through MiXCR, one entry per CDR3 protein. The data hold about 8,600 distinct CDR3 sequences, with 47% observed a single time. Treatment in this sample: roughly 10-day PBMC culture with coronavirus spike peptide pools or control peptides (ViraFEST assay). The unexposed donor provided CD4+ T cells, which were taken before the COVID-19 pandemic (2011-2018). No antigen has been identified for these receptors. Sequenced material: CD4+ T cells from blood, cultured in vitro. These receptors came from a human donor in good health.

The V call is TRBV7-2, the J call TRBJ1-2, with D unclear. This CDR3 comprises 17 residues. Germline V CDR1 and CDR2: SGHTA, FQGNSA. V was shortened by 5 bases and J by 5 bases, with 24 bases between the two germline ends. The CDR3 loop is CASSVQAYSFLGYGYTF. As DNA, the CDR3 is TGTGCCAGCAGCGTCCAGGCATACAGTTTCCTAGGGTATGGCTACACCTTC.

V is TRBV4-1 and J is TRBJ2-5; D is undetermined. The CDR3 has 15 residues. Per the germline V gene, CDR1 is MGHRA and CDR2 is YSYEKL. Deletions cut 8 bases from V and 5 bases from J, with 21 bases between. CDR3 bases: TGCGCCAGCCGCCGAGAATTTAGGGATCGGGAGACCCAGTACTTC. Its protein product is CASRREFRDRETQYF.

The CDR3 is CASSTPRGGGTEAFF. DNA of the CDR3: TGTGCCAGTAGCACTCCCCGAGGGGGCGGCACTGAAGCTTTCTTT. The chain couples TRBV19 to TRBJ1-1; TRBD1 agrees at 7 bases. J gave up 4 bases and V 6 bases, and 11 bases lay outside the gene matches. The CDR3 is 15 residues long. Germline CDR1 is LNHDA and CDR2 is SQIVND (reference sequence). The variable domain in full, completed from reference TRBV19 and TRBJ1-1, reads DGGITQSPKYLFRKEGQNVTLSCEQNLNHDAMYWYRQDPGQGLRLIYYSQIVNDFQKGDIAEGYSVSREKKESFPLTVTSAQKNPTAFYLCASSTPRGGGTEAFFGQGTRLTVV.

This chain's CDR3 is CSARSATGTGGFVYGYTF. Here the CDR3 DNA reads TGCAGTGCTAGGTCCGCAACCGGGACAGGGGGCTTCGTTTATGGCTACACCTTC. The chain is built from TRBV20-1 and TRBJ1-2, with 12 bases lining up with TRBD1. CDR1 and CDR2 (germline): DFQATT, SNEGSKA (reference sequence). The CDR3 length is 18 residues. Trimming took 3 bases from V and 5 from J; bases not matched to a gene: 16.

This clonotype was seen a few times. This chain links TRBV19 with TRBJ1-1; TRBD1 agrees at 7 bases. This CDR3 comprises 15 residues. With 6 bases clipped from V and 0 bases from J, the junction kept 7 bases outside the gene matches. Germline lookup yields CDR1 LNHDA and CDR2 SQIVND (reference sequence). CDR3 sequence: CASRTKGALNTEAFF. For the CDR3, the DNA is TGTGCCAGTAGGACGAAGGGGGCCTTGAACACTGAAGCTTTCTTT. The whole variable domain, remainder taken from reference TRBV19 and TRBJ1-1, is DGGITQSPKYLFRKEGQNVTLSCEQNLNHDAMYWYRQDPGQGLRLIYYSQIVNDFQKGDIAEGYSVSREKKESFPLTVTSAQKNPTAFYLCASRTKGALNTEAFFGQGTRLTVV.

This clonotype has only a few counts. The rearrangement links TRBV27 to TRBJ1-1; a possible D gene is TRBD1 (6 bases). From germline, CDR1 is MNHEY and CDR2 SMNVEV (reference sequence). V gave up 3 bases and J gave up 1 base, with 15 bases separating them. This CDR3 has 16 residues. CDR3 DNA sequence: TGTGCCAGCAGTTTCGGGGGGGCGTACGGGAACACTGAAGCTTTCTTT. It yields the protein CASSFGGAYGNTEAFF.

The rearrangement joins TRBV6-1 to TRBJ1-2; TRBD1 might be the D (5 bases). The germline gives CDR1 MNHNS, CDR2 SASEGT. The CDR3 is 13 amino acids. Trimming pared 0 bases from V and 5 bases from J, leaving 7 bases between. The CDR3 here is CASSEATGYGYTF. The CDR3, as DNA: TGTGCCAGCAGTGAAGCCACAGGATATGGCTACACCTTC.

This chain joins TRBV19 and TRBJ1-1, with D unclear. The V gene's germline CDR1 is LNHDA and CDR2 SQIVND (reference sequence). V was shortened by 6 bases and J by 3 bases, with 20 bases between the two germline ends. The CDR3 covers 16 residues. Here the CDR3 DNA reads TGTGCCAGTAGACAGACTTGGTCCTTATGGTACACTGAAGCTTTCTTT. This sequence encodes CASRQTWSLWYTEAFF.

The chain carries TRBV12-3 or TRBV12-4 and TRBJ1-2, with D unresolved. The CDR3 loop spans 15 amino acids. V gave up 5 bases and J gave up 2 bases, with 15 bases separating them. The CDR3 reads CASSQRPLRNYGYTF. CDR3 bases: TGTGCCAGCAGTCAGAGACCCCTGAGGAACTATGGCTACACCTTC.

The chain carries TRBV24-1 and TRBJ2-5, with D perhaps matching TRBD1 (5 bases). The CDR3 loop spans 15 amino acids. The V end was cut by 5 bases, the J end by 4 bases, with 16 bases between. Germline lookup yields CDR1 KGHDR and CDR2 SFDVKD. In DNA, the CDR3 is TGTGCCACCAGTGTAGGGGCTCAAACGGGAGAGACCCAGTACTTC. As protein: CATSVGAQTGETQYF.

This chain joins TRBV20-1 and TRBJ1-5, with D unresolved. Germline CDR1 is DFQATT and CDR2 is SNEGSKA (reference sequence). Trimming cost V 3 bases and J 3 bases, with 6 bases left between them. The CDR3 runs 12 residues. The CDR3 loop is CSASTVNQPQHF. CDR3 coding DNA: TGCAGTGCTAGTACCGTCAATCAGCCCCAGCATTTT.

This clonotype appeared a few times. This chain links TRBV20-1 with TRBJ2-5, with TRBD2 identical over 13 bases. The germline V gene encodes CDR1 DFQATT and CDR2 SNEGSKA (reference sequence). V lost 6 bases, J lost 5 bases, and 6 bases stayed unmatched. The CDR3 is 14 residues long. CDR3 nucleotide sequence: TGCAGTGCCAAACTAGCGGGAGGGCTCGAGACCCAGTACTTC. Translation: CSAKLAGGLETQYF.

The chain combines TRBV20-1 with TRBJ2-3; D is possibly TRBD1 (6 bases). CDR3 size: 13 residues. The germline gives CDR1 DFQATT, CDR2 SNEGSKA (reference sequence). Trimming took 6 bases from V and 7 from J, leaving 17 bases between them. The CDR3 spells CSAGDTSPYTQYF. DNA of the CDR3: TGCAGTGCCGGGGACACTTCCCCTTATACGCAGTATTTT.

The V and J genes are TRBV6-1 and TRBJ2-1; 11 nucleotides agree with TRBD2. With 9 bases clipped from V and 2 bases from J, the junction kept 15 bases outside the gene matches. CDR1 and CDR2 (germline): MNHNS, SASEGT. This CDR3 has 18 residues. The DNA of the CDR3 is TGTGCCAGTAGGGAGAGGCTAGCGGGAGGTCCCCCCTACAATGAGCAGTTCTTC. Translating it yields CASRERLAGGPPYNEQFF.

The CDR3 loop is CASSLLNQGTNSPLHF. CDR3 bases: TGTGCCAGCAGTTTATTGAATCAGGGGACGAATTCACCCCTCCACTTT. The chain employs TRBV27 and TRBJ1-6; tentative D call: TRBD1 (6 bases). There are 16 residues in the CDR3. Germline-derived CDR1 and CDR2 are MNHEY and SMNVEV (reference sequence). Trimming shortened V by 1 base and J by 7 bases, and 14 bases separated the two germline ends.

This clonotype was found a few times. The gene calls are TRBV21-1 and TRBJ2-1; the DNA was not used to check the table's D call, TRBD1. TRBV21-1 is tagged as a pseudogene. CDR3 length equals 16 residues. CDR3 residues: CASSKAGGPSYNEQFF. DNA of the CDR3: TGTGCCAGCAGCAAAGCAGGGGGTCCCTCCTACAATGAGCAGTTCTTC.

The V call is TRBV7-9, the J call TRBJ2-3; D is uncertain. This CDR3 comprises 15 residues. Trimming removed 7 bases from V and 4 bases from J, with 18 bases in between. The V gene's germline CDR1 is SEHNR and CDR2 FQNEAQ (reference sequence). CDR3 residues: CASNSPSKAPDTQYF. The CDR3 nucleotides are TGTGCCAGCAACTCTCCGTCGAAAGCCCCAGATACGCAGTATTTT.

This chain connects TRBV6-2 or TRBV6-3 to TRBJ2-3; no definite D call. V lost 8 bases and J lost 2, with 11 bases in between. From germline, CDR1 is MNHEY and CDR2 SVGEGT. The CDR3 consists of 13 residues. The CDR3 bases are TGTGCCAGCGGCGGTATACTCACAGATACGCAGTATTTT. This encodes CASGGILTDTQYF.

CDR3 region: CASSLVGGAGNTIYF. The CDR3 DNA sequence: TGTGCCAGCAGCTTAGTGGGGGGCGCAGGAAACACCATATATTTT. The chain links TRBV7-2 to TRBJ1-3; D is perhaps TRBD1 (6 bases). Trimming shortened V by 1 base and J by 4 bases, and 11 bases separated the two germline ends. Germline assignment: CDR1 SGHTA and CDR2 FQGNSA. This CDR3 has 15 amino acids.

This clonotype was seen a handful of times. The rearrangement links TRBV6-2 or TRBV6-3 to TRBJ1-1, with D perhaps TRBD1 (6 bases). This CDR3 is built from 15 residues. Germline V gene sequence: CDR1 MNHEY, CDR2 SVGEGT. The V end lost 1 base, the J end lost 8 bases, and 17 bases lay between the germline ends. The CDR3: CASSYYSFGGTEAFF. In DNA, the CDR3 is TGTGCCAGCAGTTACTACTCTTTCGGGGGCACGGAAGCTTTCTTT.

This clonotype has a single count. The chain recombines TRBV6-5 with TRBJ1-5; TRBD1 is a possible D gene (6 bases). V lost 2 bases and J 6 bases, leaving 11 bases between the germline ends. The germline CDR1 and CDR2 sequences are MNHEY and SVGAGI. The CDR3 sequence is 14 residues long. The chain's CDR3 is CASSYVQGGQPQHF. The CDR3 DNA follows: TGTGCCAGCAGTTACGTACAGGGAGGTCAGCCCCAGCATTTT.

The table lists this clonotype with a few counts. The V gene is TRBV6-1, the J gene TRBJ1-2; possible D gene TRBD1, 5 bases. The CDR3 is 16 amino acids. Trimming took 6 bases from V and 2 from J, leaving 19 bases between them. CDR1 is MNHNS, CDR2 SASEGT, per germline. The CDR3 sequence is CASRTTYPGGNYGYTF. CDR3 nucleotides: TGTGCCAGCAGGACCACCTACCCCGGGGGAAACTATGGCTACACCTTC.

CDR3 sequence reads: CASSLGQGIDSPLHF. CDR3 nucleotides: TGTGCCAGCAGCTTGGGGCAGGGGATTGATTCACCCCTCCACTTT. The chain uses TRBV5-4 and TRBJ1-6, with a tentative D call TRBD1 (6 bases). V was clipped by 0 bases and J by 8 bases, with 12 bases between them. Germline assignment: CDR1 SGHNT and CDR2 YYREEE (reference sequence). This CDR3 is built from 15 residues.

The V and J genes are TRBV20-1 and TRBJ1-5; 10 bases are a match to TRBD1. This CDR3 spans 14 amino acids. The V gene's germline CDR1 is DFQATT and CDR2 SNEGSKA (reference sequence). V dropped 5 bases and J dropped 5; count of bases not matched to a gene: 6. CDR3 bases: TGCAGTGCTGTCCCGGGACAGGGGCATCAGCCCCAGCATTTT. Amino acids: CSAVPGQGHQPQHF.

J is TRBJ1-6 and V is TRBV10-3; no firm D call. The CDR3 is 12 amino acids. Germline assignment: CDR1 ENHRY and CDR2 SYGVKD. Trimming took 9 bases from V and 9 from J, leaving 12 bases between them. CDR3 region: CAIGWWPSPLHF. CDR3 nucleotides: TGTGCCATTGGTTGGTGGCCTTCACCCCTCCACTTT.

This clonotype appeared a few times. The chain employs TRBV12-3 or TRBV12-4 and TRBJ1-5; D unresolved. The CDR3 is 14 residues long. The V end was cut by 5 bases, the J end by 4 bases, with 12 bases between. The CDR3 nucleotides are TGTGCCAGCAGTACTGGGAATCCGAATCAGCCCCAGCATTTT. Residues: CASSTGNPNQPQHF.

The chain has TRBV20-1 and TRBJ2-5, with TRBD1 as a possible D gene (6 bases). CDR1 is DFQATT and CDR2 is SNEGSKA in the germline V gene (reference sequence). CDR3 size: 14 residues. Trimming cost V 6 bases and J 2 bases, with 16 bases left between them. The DNA for the CDR3 is TGCAGTGCCTTACTCGGGACACGGCAAGAGACCCAGTACTTC. Protein: CSALLGTRQETQYF.